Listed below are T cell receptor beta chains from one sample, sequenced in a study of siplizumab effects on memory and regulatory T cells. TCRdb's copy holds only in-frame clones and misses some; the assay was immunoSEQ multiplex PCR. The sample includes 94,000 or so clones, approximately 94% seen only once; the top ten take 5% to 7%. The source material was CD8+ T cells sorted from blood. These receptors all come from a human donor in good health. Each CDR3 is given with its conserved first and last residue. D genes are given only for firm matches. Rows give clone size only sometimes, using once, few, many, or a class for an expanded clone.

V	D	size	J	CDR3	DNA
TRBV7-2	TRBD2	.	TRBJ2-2	CASSSWSVAGVGTGELFF	TGTGCCAGCAGCTCCTGGTCGGTAGCGGGAGTTGGTACCGGGGAGCTGTTTTTT
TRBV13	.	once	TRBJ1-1	CASIPPRDRGNTEAFF	TGTGCCAGCATCCCCCCCCGGGACCGTGGGAACACTGAAGCTTTCTTT
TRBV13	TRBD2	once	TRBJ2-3	CASNRPGGRADTQYF	TGTGCCAGCAACCGACCGGGGGGGAGGGCAGATACGCAGTATTTT
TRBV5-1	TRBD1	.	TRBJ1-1	CASSWTGGTEAFF	TGCGCCAGCAGCTGGACAGGGGGGACTGAAGCTTTCTTT
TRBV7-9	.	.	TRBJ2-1	CASSTRGGGAYNEQFF	TGTGCCAGCTCCACAAGGGGCGGCGGGGCCTACAATGAGCAGTTCTTC
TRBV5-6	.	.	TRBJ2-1	CASSLVQTWGDEQFF	TGTGCCAGCAGCTTGGTCCAGACGTGGGGCGATGAGCAGTTCTTC
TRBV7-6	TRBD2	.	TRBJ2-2	CASSQGNSGTPGELFF	TGTGCCAGCAGCCAAGGGAATAGCGGGACGCCCGGGGAGCTGTTTTTT
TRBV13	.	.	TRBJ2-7	CASSNGREQYF	TGTGCCAGCAGCAATGGTAGGGAGCAGTACTTC
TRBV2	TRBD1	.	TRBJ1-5	CASRDRQGVEYSNQPQHF	TGTGCCAGCAGGGACCGACAGGGGGTAGAATATAGCAATCAGCCCCAGCATTTT
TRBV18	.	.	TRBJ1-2	CASSPPGLMAGGDYGYTF	TGTGCCAGCTCACCTCCTGGGCTTATGGCAGGCGGGGACTATGGCTACACCTTC
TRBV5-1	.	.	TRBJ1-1	CASRPGVHTEAFF	TGCGCCAGCAGGCCAGGGGTGCACACTGAAGCTTTCTTT
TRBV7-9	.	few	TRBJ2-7	CASSLATGMAYEQYF	TGTGCCAGCAGCTTAGCGACGGGGATGGCCTACGAGCAGTACTTC
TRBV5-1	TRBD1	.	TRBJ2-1	CASSLGQGYNEQFF	TGCGCCAGCAGCTTGGGACAGGGATACAATGAGCAGTTCTTC
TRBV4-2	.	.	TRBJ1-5	CASSQNSNQPQHF	TGTGCCAGCAGCCAAAACAGTAATCAGCCCCAGCATTTT
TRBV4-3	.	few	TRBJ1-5	CASSQGFRSNQPQHF	TGCGCCAGCAGCCAAGGTTTCAGGAGTAATCAGCCCCAGCATTTT
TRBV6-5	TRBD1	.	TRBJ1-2	CASSSDRGDGYTF	TGTGCCAGCAGTTCGGACAGGGGGGATGGCTACACCTTC
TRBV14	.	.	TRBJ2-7	CASSQNRESYEQYF	TGTGCCAGCAGCCAAAACCGGGAGTCCTACGAGCAGTACTTC
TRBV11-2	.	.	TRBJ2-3	CASSLILKREDTQYF	TGTGCCAGCAGCTTAATTTTAAAACGTGAAGATACGCAGTATTTT
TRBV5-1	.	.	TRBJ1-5	CASSLDPNQPQHF	TGCGCCAGCAGCCTCGACCCTAATCAGCCCCAGCATTTT
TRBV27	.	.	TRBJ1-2	CASSLAGPRYGYTF	TGTGCCAGCAGTTTAGCGGGTCCCAGGTATGGCTACACCTTC
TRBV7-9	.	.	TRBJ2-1	CASSLVLPDEQFF	TGTGCCAGCAGCTTAGTACTTCCGGATGAGCAGTTCTTC
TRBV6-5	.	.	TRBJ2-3	CASSYTGPSTDTQYF	TGTGCCAGCAGTTATACAGGGCCCAGCACAGATACGCAGTATTTT
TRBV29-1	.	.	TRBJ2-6	CSVAGGFGANVLTF	TGCAGCGTAGCTGGGGGGTTTGGGGCCAACGTCCTGACTTTC
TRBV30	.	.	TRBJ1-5	CAWSVGQGFNQPQHF	TGTGCCTGGAGTGTAGGGCAGGGCTTCAATCAGCCCCAGCATTTT
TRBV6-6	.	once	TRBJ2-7	CASSQGTHEQYF	TGTGCCAGCTCCCAGGGGACACACGAGCAGTACTTC
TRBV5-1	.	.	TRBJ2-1	CASSSDSIYNEQFF	TGCGCCAGCAGCTCGGACAGCATATACAATGAGCAGTTCTTC
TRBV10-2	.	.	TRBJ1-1	CASSDLGKNTEAFF	TGCGCCAGCAGTGACCTTGGCAAGAACACTGAAGCTTTCTTT
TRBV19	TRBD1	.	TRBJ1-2	CATGEIRDSPFYGYTF	TGTGCCACCGGGGAGATCCGGGACAGCCCGTTCTATGGCTACACCTTC
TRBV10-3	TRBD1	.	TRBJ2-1	CAISESIGQGQQFF	TGTGCCATCAGTGAGTCGATAGGACAGGGGCAACAGTTCTTC